This T cell receptor (beta chain) was sequenced during a study of T-cell reconstitution after alpha-beta-depleted transplantation in children. General study findings and limits: Certain patients had high TCRbeta diversity at day 60, and it came from recipient T cells and thymic progenitors that survived. Reportedly, only several hundred clones from non-depleted graft cells drove alpha-beta T-cell counts at about two months. T-cell counts and diversity at one year following transplant were attributed mainly to newly produced T cells.

On this clonotype: Its antigen is not identified.

CDR1 is SGHAT, CDR2 FQNNGV, per germline. The CDR3 contains 17 residues. The V and J ends lost 2 bases and 0 bases respectively, with 11 bases between them. The TCRbeta library incorporated unique molecular identifiers. TCRdb re-called the PCR reads with MiXCR, one entry per CDR3 protein. This table has 500,000 to 750,000 distinct CDR3 sequences, 25% to 30% appearing once. The sample consisted of PBMCs, taken before TCRalphabeta/CD19-depleted stem cell transplant. The receptor was derived from a boy under three years old with Wiskott-Aldrich syndrome, due to receive a stem cell transplant. The rearrangement uses TRBV11-2 and TRBJ1-6; D remains ambiguous. CDR3 sequence: CASSLFFGSSYNSPLHF. The CDR3 DNA follows: TGTGCCAGCAGCTTATTTTTCGGGAGCTCCTATAATTCACCCCTCCACTTT.